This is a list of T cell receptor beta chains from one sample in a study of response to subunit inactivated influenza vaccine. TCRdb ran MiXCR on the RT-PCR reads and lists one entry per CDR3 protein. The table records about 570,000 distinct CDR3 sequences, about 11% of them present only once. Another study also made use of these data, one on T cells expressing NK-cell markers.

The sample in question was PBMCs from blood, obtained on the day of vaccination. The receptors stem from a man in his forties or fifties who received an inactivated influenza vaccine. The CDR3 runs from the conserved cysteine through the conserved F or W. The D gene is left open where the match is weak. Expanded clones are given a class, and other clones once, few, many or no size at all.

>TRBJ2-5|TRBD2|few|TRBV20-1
CSASIAGEEETQYF
TGCAGTGCTAGTATCGCGGGGGAGGAAGAGACCCAGTACTTC
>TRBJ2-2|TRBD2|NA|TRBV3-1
CASSRRLAGGTNTGELFF
TGTGCCAGCAGCCGCAGACTAGCGGGGGGAACGAACACCGGGGAGCTGTTTTTT
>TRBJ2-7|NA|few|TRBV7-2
CASSLVQGGSYEQYF
TGTGCCAGCAGCTTAGTTCAGGGTGGCTCCTACGAGCAGTACTTC
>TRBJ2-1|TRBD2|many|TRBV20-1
CSAGTSGSLGIF
TGCAGTGCAGGGACTAGCGGGAGTCTCGGGATCTTC
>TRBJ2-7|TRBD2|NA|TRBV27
CASSPRIAGEHEQYF
TGTGCCAGCAGTCCCCGAATAGCGGGAGAACACGAGCAGTACTTC
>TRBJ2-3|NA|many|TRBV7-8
CASSALLRDTSTDTQYF
TGTGCCAGCAGCGCCCTACTCCGGGACACGAGCACAGATACGCAGTATTTT
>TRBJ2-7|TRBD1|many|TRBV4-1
CASSLRQGGNYEQYF
TGCGCCAGCAGCCTCCGACAGGGTGGCAACTACGAGCAGTACTTC
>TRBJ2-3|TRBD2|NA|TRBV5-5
CASSLASGTVETQYF
TGTGCCAGCAGCTTGGCTAGCGGGACAGTAGAGACGCAGTATTTT
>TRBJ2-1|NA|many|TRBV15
CATSRVLGNSYNEQFF
TGTGCCACCAGCAGAGTCCTGGGGAACTCCTACAATGAGCAGTTCTTC
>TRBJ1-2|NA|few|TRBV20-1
CSASQGRNYGYTF
TGCAGTGCTAGTCAGGGGAGAAACTATGGCTACACCTTC
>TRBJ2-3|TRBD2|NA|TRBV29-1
CSVAPSGTTDTQYF
TGCAGCGTTGCTCCTAGCGGAACCACAGATACGCAGTATTTT
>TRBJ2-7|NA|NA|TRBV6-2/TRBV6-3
CASSTGNRLTYEQYF
TGTGCCAGCAGCACGGGGAACAGACTAACCTACGAGCAGTACTTC